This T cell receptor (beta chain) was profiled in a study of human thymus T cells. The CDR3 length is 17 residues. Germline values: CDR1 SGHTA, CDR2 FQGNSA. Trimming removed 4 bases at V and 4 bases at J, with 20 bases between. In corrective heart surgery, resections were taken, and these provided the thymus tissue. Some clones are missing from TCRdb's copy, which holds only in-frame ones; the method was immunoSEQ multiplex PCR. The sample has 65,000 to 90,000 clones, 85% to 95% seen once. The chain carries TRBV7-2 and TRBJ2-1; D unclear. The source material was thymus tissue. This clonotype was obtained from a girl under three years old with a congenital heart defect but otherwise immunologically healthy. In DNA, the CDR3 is TGTGCCAGCAGCTCTGGACGACCACGAAACCTTTACAATGAGCAGTTCTTC. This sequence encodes CASSSGRPRNLYNEQFF.